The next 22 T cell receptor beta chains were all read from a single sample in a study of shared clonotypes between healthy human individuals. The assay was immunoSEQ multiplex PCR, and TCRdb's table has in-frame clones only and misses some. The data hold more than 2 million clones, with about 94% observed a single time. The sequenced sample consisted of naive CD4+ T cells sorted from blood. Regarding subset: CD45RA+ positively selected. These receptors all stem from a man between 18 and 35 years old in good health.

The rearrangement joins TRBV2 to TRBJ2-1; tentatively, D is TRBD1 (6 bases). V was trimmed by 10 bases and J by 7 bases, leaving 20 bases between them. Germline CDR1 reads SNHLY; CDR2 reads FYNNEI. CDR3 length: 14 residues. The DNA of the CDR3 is TGTGCCACCAAACGGACAGCGCAGTGGAATGAGCAGTTCTTC. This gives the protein CATKRTAQWNEQFF.

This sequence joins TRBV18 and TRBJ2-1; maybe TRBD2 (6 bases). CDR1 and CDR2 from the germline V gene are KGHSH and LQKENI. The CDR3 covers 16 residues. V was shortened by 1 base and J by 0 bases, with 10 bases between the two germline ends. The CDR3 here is CASSPLAGSSYNEQFF. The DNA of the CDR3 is TGTGCCAGCTCACCACTGGCGGGGAGCTCCTACAATGAGCAGTTCTTC.

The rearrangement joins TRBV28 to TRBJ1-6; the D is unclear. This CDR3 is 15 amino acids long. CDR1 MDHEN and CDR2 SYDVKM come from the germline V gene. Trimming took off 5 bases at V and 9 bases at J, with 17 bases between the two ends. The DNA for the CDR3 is TGTGCCAGCAGTCCACAGCGGGGTTTGTCTTCACCCCTCCACTTT. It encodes CASSPQRGLSSPLHF.

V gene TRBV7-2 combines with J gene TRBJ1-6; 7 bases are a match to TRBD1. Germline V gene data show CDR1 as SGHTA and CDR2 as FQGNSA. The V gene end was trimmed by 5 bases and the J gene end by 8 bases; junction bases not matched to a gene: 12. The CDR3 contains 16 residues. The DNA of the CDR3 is TGTGCCAGCAGCCGGAGGGGGCAATCCGATTATTCACCCCTCCACTTT. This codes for CASSRRGQSDYSPLHF.

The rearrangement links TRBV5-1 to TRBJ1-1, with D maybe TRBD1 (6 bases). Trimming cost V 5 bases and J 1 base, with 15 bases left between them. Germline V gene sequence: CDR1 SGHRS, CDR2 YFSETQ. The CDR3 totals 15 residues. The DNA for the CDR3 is TGCGCCAGCAGTCTCGGACAGCCTCCGAACACTGAAGCTTTCTTT. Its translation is CASSLGQPPNTEAFF.

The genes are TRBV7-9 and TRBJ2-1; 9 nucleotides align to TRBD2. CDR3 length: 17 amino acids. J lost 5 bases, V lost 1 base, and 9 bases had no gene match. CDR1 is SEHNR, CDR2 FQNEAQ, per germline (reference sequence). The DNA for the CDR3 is TGTGCCAGCAGCTTAGGGAGACTAGCGGATAGAGACAATGAGCAGTTCTTC. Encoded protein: CASSLGRLADRDNEQFF.

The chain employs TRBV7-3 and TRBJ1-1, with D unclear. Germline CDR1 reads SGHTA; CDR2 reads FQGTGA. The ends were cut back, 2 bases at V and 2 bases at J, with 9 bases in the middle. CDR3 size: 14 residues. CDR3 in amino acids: CASSLRKANTEAFF. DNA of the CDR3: TGTGCCAGCAGCTTACGGAAGGCTAACACTGAAGCTTTCTTT.

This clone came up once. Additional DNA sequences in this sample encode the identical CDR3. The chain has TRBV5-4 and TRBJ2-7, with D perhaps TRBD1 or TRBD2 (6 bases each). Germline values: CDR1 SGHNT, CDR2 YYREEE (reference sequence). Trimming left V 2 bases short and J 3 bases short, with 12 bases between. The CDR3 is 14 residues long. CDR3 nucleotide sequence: TGTGCCAGCAGCTTAGGGGGGCAAAACTACGAGCAGTACTTC. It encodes CASSLGGQNYEQYF.

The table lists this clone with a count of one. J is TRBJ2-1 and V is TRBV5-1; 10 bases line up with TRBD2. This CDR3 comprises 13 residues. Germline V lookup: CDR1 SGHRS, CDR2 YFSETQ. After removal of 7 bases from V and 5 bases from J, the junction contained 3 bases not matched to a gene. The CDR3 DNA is TGCGCCAGCCAGACTAGCGGGCACAATGAGCAGTTCTTC. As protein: CASQTSGHNEQFF.

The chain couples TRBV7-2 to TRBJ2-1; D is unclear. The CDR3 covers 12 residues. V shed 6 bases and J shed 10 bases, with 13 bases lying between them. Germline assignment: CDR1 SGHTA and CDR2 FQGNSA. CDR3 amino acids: CASSSRLGEQFF. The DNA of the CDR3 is TGTGCCAGCAGTTCCCGGCTCGGAGAGCAGTTCTTC.

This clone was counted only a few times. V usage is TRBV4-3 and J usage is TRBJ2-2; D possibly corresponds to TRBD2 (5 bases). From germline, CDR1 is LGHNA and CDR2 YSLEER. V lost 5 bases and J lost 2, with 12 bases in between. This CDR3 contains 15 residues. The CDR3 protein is CASSSIGINTGELFF. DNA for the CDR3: TGCGCCAGCAGCTCCATCGGGATTAACACCGGGGAGCTGTTTTTT.

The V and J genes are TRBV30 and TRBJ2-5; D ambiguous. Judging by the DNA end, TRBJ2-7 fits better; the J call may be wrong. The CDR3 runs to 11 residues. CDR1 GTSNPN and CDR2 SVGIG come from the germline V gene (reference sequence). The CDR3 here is CAWIQENEQYF. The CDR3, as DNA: TGTGCCTGGATTCAAGAAAACGAGCAGTACTTC.

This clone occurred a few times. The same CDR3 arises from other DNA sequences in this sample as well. The DNA of the CDR3 is TGTGCCTCATCAGGGAGCTCTGGAAACACCATATATTTT. This translates into CASSGSSGNTIYF. The chain uses TRBV19 and TRBJ1-3, with D maybe TRBD1 (5 bases). CDR3 length: 13 amino acids. With 11 bases removed from V and 0 bases from J, the gap between germline ends came to 11 bases. Germline lookup yields CDR1 LNHDA and CDR2 SQIVND (reference sequence).

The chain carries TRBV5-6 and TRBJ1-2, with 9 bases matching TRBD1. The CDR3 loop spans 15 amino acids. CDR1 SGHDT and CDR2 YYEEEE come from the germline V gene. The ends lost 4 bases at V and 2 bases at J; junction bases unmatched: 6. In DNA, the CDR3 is TGTGCCAGCAGCCCAGGGACAGGGATAAACTATGGCTACACCTTC. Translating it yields CASSPGTGINYGYTF. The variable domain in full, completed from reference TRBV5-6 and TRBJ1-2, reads DAGVTQSPTHLIKTRGQQVTLRCSPKSGHDTVSWYQQALGQGPQFIFQYYEEEERQRGNFPDRFSGHQFPNYSSELNVNALLLGDSALYLCASSPGTGINYGYTFGSGTRLTVV.

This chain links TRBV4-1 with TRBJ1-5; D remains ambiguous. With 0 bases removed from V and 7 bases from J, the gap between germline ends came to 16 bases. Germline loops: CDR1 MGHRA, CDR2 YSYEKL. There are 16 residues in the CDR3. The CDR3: CASSQELTLSHQPQHF. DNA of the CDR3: TGCGCCAGCAGCCAAGAACTGACCCTTTCCCACCAGCCCCAGCATTTT.

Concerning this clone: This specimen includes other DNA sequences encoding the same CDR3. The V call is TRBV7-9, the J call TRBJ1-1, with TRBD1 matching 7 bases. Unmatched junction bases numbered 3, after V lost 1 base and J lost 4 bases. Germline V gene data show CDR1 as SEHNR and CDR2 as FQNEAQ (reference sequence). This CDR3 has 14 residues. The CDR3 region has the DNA TGTGCCAGCAGCTTAGAGGGGGCGGGCACTGAAGCTTTCTTT. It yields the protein CASSLEGAGTEAFF.

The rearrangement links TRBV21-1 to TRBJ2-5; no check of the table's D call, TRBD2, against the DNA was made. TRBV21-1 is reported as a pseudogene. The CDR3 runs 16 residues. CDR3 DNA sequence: TGTGCCAGCAGCAACAGGGTGGGAGGGCCTGTGGAGACCCAGTACTTC. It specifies CASSNRVGGPVETQYF.

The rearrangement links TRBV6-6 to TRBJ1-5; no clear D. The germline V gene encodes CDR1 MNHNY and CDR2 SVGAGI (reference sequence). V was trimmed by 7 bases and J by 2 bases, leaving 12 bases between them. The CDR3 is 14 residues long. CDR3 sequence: CASMRLDGNQPQHF. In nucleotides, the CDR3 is TGTGCCAGCATGCGGTTGGACGGCAATCAGCCCCAGCATTTT.

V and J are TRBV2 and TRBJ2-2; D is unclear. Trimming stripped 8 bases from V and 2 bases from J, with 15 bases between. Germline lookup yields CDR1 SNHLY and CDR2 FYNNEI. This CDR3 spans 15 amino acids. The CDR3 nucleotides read TGTGCCAGCCGAAGGTATCTCGGTAACACCGGGGAGCTGTTTTTT. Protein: CASRRYLGNTGELFF.

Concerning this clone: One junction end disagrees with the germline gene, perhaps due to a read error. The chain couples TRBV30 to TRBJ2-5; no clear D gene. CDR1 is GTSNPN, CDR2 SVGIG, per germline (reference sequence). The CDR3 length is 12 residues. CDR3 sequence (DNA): TGTGCCTGGAGTGGGACCGTAGAGGCCCAGTACTTC. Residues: CAWSGTVEAQYF.

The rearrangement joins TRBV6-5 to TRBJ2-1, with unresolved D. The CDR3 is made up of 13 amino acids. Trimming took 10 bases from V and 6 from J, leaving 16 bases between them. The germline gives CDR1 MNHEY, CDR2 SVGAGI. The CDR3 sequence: CATRGPPPNEQFF. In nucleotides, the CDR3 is TGTGCCACCCGTGGTCCCCCCCCCAATGAGCAGTTCTTC.

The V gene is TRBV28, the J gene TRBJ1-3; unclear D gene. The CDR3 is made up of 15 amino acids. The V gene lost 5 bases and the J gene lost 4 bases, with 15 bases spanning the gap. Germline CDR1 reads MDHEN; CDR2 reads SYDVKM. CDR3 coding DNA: TGTGCCAGCAGTCCTCAGGCCCTGGGGGGAAACACCATATATTTT. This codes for CASSPQALGGNTIYF.